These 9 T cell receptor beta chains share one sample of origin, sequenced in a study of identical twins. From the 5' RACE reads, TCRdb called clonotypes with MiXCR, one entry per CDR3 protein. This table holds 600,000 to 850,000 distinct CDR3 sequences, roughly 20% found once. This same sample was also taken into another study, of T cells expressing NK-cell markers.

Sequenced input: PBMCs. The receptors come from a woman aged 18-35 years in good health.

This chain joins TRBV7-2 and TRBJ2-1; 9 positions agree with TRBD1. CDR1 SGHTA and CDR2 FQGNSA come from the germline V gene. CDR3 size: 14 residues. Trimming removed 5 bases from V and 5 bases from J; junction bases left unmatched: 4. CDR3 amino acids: CASSAGTGNNEQFF. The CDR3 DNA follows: TGTGCCAGCAGCGCCGGGACAGGGAACAATGAGCAGTTCTTC.

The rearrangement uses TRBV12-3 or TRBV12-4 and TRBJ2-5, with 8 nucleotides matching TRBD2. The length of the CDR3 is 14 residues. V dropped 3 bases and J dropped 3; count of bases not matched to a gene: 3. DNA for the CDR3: TGTGCCAGCAGTTTCCGGGAGGGCAAAGAGACCCAGTACTTC. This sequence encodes CASSFREGKETQYF.

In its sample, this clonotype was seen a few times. The CDR3 sequence is CASSSTSGRALGVEFF. Written as DNA, the CDR3 is TGTGCCAGCAGCTCTACTAGCGGGAGGGCCCTGGGGGTAGAGTTCTTC. V usage is TRBV12-3 or TRBV12-4 and J usage is TRBJ2-1, with 13 bases fitting TRBD2. The CDR3 extends over 16 amino acids. The V segment lost 6 bases and the J segment 14 bases; nucleotides outside the gene matches: 16.

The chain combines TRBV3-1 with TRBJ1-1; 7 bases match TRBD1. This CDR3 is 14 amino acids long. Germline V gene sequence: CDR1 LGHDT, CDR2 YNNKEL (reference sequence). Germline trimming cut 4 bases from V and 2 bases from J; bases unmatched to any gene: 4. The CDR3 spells CASSPRDSNTEAFF. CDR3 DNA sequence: TGTGCCAGCAGCCCGCGGGACAGTAACACTGAAGCTTTCTTT.

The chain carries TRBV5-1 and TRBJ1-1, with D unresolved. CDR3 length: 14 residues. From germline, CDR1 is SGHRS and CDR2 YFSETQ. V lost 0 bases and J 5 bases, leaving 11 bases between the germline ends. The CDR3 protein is CASSLAPGRTEAFF. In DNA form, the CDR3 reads TGCGCCAGCAGCTTGGCCCCGGGGAGGACTGAAGCTTTCTTT.

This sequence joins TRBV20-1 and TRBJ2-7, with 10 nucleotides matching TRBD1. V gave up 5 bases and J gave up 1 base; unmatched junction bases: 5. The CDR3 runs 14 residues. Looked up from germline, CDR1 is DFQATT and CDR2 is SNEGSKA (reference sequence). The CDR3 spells CSARGTGDSYEQYF. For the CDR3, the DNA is TGCAGTGCTCGAGGGACAGGGGATTCCTACGAGCAGTACTTC.

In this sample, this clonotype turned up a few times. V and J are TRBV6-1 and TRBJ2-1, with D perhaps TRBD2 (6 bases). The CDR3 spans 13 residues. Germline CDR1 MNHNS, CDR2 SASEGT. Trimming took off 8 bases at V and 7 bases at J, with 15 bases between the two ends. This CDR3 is CASEEGPGNEQFF. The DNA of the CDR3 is TGTGCCAGCGAGGAGGGGCCAGGTAATGAGCAGTTCTTC.

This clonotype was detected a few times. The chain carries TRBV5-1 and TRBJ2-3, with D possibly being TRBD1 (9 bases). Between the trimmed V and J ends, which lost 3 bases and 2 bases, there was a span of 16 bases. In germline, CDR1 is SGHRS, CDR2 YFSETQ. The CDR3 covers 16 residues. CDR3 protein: CASSSGGTGITDTQYF. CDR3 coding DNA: TGCGCCAGCAGCTCGGGAGGGACAGGGATCACAGATACGCAGTATTTT.

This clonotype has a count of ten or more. The CDR3 bases are TGTGCCAGCAGCTTTTCCTCCCTTCCGGGGGGGCCTGGTGAGACCCAGTACTTC. This encodes CASSFSSLPGGPGETQYF. This chain connects TRBV5-6 to TRBJ2-5, with 8 bases identical to TRBD2. CDR3 size: 18 residues. The V gene's germline CDR1 is SGHDT and CDR2 YYEEEE. Germline trimming cut 2 bases from V and 5 bases from J; bases unmatched to any gene: 17.